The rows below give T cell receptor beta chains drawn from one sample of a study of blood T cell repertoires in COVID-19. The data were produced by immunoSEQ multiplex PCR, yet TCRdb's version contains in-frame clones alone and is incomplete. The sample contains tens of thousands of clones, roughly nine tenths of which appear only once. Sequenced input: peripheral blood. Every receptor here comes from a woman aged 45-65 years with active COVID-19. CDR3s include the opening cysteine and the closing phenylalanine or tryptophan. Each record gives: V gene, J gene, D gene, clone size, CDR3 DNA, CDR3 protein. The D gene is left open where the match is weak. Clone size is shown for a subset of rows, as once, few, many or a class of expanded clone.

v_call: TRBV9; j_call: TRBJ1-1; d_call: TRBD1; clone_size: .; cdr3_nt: TGTGCCAGCAGCGTAGGGCCAGGGGGAAACACTGAAGCTTTCTTT; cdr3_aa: CASSVGPGGNTEAFF
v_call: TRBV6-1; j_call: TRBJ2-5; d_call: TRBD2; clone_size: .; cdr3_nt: TGTGCCAGCAGAGAACCGGGACTAGCGAGGAAAGAGACCCAGTACTTC; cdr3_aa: CASREPGLARKETQYF
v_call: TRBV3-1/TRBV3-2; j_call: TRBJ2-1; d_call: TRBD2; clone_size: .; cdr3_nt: TGTGCCAGCAGCCAAGGGCGAATCCTAGCGGGATCGATATCTAATGAGCAGTTCTTC; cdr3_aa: CASSQGRILAGSISNEQFF
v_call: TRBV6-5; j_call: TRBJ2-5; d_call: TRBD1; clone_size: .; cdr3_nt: TGTGCCAGCAGTCCCCAGGGGGCAGTCCAAGAGACCCAGTACTTC; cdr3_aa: CASSPQGAVQETQYF
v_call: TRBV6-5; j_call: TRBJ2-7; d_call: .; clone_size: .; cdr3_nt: TGTGCCAGCAGCCTTAGGGACTCCGAGCAGTACTTC; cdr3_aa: CASSLRDSEQYF
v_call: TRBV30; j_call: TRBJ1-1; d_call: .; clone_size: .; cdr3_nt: TGTGCCTGGAGGAGGAGGAGGGCCATGAACACTGAAGCTTTCTTT; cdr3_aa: CAWRRRRAMNTEAFF
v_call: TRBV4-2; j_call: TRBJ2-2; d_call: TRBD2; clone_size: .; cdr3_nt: TGTGCCAGCAGCCAGCGGGAGGTTAACACCGGGGAGCTGTTTTTT; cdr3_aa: CASSQREVNTGELFF
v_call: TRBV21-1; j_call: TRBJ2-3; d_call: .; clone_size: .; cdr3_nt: TGTGCCAGCAACCCCTACTCGGAGGATGGAGAAACAGATACGCAGTATTTT; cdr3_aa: CASNPYSEDGETDTQYF
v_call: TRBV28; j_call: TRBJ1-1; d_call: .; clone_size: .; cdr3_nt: TGTGCCAGCAGTTTTCGGGGAGGGGTGGACACTGAAGCTTTCTTT; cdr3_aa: CASSFRGGVDTEAFF
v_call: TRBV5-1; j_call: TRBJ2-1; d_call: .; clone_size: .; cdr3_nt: TGCGCCAGCAGCCCGGTGGAGGGGTCCTACAATGAGCAGTTCTTC; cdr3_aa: CASSPVEGSYNEQFF
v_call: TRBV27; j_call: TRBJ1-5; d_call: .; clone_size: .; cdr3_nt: TGTGCCAGCAGTTCCAGCCGGGTGAGGGGCAATCAGCCCCAGCATTTT; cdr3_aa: CASSSSRVRGNQPQHF
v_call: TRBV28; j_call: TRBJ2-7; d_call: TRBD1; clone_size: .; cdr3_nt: TGTGCCAGCAGCCTGGGACAGCTTCACGAGCAGTACTTC; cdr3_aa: CASSLGQLHEQYF
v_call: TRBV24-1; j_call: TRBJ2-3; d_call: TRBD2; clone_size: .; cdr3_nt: TGTGCCACCAGTGAGACCAGCGGGATTCGCTCCGATACGCAGTATTTT; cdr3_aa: CATSETSGIRSDTQYF
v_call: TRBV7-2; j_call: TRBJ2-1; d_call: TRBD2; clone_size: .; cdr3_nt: TGTGCCAGCAGAACAATAGCGGGAGCCGCCTACAATGAGCAGTTCTTC; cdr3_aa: CASRTIAGAAYNEQFF
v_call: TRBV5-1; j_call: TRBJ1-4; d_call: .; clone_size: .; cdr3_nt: TGCGCCAGCAGCTTGGCGGGAAGGGGGAACAAACTGTTTTTT; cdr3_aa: CASSLAGRGNKLFF
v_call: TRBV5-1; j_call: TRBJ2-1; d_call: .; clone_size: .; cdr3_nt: TGCGCCAGCACCCGGGGGGCGCATTGGTCTTCAAATGAGCAGTTCTTC; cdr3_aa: CASTRGAHWSSNEQFF
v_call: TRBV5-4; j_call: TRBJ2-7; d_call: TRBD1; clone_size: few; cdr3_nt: TGTGCCAGCAGACCCGGGACAGGGATGAACGAGCAGTACTTC; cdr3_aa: CASRPGTGMNEQYF
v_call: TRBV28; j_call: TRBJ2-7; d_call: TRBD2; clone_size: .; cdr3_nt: TGTGCCAGCAGGGATGGACTAGCGGGTTTGGCCGAGCAGTACTTC; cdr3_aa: CASRDGLAGLAEQYF
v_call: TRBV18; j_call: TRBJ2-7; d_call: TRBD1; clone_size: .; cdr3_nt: TGTGCCAGCTCACCAGAAGGACAGGGCTACGAGCAGTACTTC; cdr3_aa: CASSPEGQGYEQYF
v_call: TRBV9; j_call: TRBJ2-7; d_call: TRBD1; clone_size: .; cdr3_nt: TGTGCCAGCAGCGTCGGGACAGGGCTGTACGAGCAGTACTTC; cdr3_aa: CASSVGTGLYEQYF
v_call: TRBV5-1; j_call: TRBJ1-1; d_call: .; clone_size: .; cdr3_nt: TGCGCCACCTCGGAGGGGTCCTTGGGAACTGAAGCTTTCTTT; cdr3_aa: CATSEGSLGTEAFF
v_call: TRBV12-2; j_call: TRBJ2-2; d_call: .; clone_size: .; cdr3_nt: TGTGCAAGTCGCTTAGGATGTGGACAGGGGAACACCGGGGAGCTGTTTTTT; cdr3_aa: CASRLGCGQGNTGELFF
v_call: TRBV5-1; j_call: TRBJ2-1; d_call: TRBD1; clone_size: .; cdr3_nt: TGCGCCAGCCACCAGGGGGCAGGGGGCTACAATGAGCAGTTCTTC; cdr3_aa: CASHQGAGGYNEQFF
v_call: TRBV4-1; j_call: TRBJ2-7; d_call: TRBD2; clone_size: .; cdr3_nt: TGCGCCAGCAGCCATCCCACTAGCGGGAGGGCCTCCTACGAGCAGTACTTC; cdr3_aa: CASSHPTSGRASYEQYF
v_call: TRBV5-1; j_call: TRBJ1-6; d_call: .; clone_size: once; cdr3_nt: TGCGCCAGCAGCTTGTCGTCAGGGGCCTATAATTCACCCCTCCACTTT; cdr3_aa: CASSLSSGAYNSPLHF
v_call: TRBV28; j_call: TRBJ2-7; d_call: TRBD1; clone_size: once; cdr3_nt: TGTGCCAGCAACCAAGCCGGACAGGGAACCTACGAGCAGTACTTC; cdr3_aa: CASNQAGQGTYEQYF
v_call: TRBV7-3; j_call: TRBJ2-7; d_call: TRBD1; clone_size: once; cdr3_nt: TGTGCCAGCAGCCCGACAGGGGCCCACGAGCAGTACTTC; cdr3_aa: CASSPTGAHEQYF
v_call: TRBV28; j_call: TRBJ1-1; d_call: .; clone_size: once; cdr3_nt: TGTGCCAGCAGTCCCGACGGGATCACTGAAGCTTTCTTT; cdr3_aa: CASSPDGITEAFF
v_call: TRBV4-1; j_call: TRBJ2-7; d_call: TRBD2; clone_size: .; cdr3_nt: TGCGCCAGCAGCCAAGCGTCGGGACTAGCTTCGCAGTACTTC; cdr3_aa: CASSQASGLASQYF
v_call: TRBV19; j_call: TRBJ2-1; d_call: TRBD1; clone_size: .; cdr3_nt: TGTGCCAGTAGTACGTCGACAGGGGGCTACAATGAGCAGTTCTTC; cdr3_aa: CASSTSTGGYNEQFF
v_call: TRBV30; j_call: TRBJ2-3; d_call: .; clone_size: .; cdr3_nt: TGTGCCTGGAGTGTAAGTCAGGGATTCCTTCCCGATACGCAGTATTTT; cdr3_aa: CAWSVSQGFLPDTQYF
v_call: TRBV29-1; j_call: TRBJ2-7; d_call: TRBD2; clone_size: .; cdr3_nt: TGCAGCGTTGTAAGTGTGGCGGGAGGACCCTACGAGCAGTACTTC; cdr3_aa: CSVVSVAGGPYEQYF
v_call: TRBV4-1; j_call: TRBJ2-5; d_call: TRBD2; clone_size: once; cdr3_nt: TGCGCCAGCAGCCAAGGTAATGGCGGGAGTGGTGAGACCCAGTACTTC; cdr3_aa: CASSQGNGGSGETQYF
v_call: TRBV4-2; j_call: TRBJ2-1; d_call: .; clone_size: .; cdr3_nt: TGTGCCAGCAGCCAAGGGTCGGGTAGGGAGCAGTTCTTC; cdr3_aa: CASSQGSGREQFF
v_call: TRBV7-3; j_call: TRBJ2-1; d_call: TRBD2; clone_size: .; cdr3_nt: TGTGCCAGCAGGGGTAGCGGGCCAACAAATGAGCAGTTCTTC; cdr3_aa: CASRGSGPTNEQFF
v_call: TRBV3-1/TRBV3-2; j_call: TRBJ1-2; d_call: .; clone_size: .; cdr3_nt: TGTGCCAGCAGCCAAGATAGGCCAGCCCTAGGCTATGGCTACACCTTC; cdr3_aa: CASSQDRPALGYGYTF
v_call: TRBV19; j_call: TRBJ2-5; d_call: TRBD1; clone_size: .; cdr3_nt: TGTGCCGCGCCGCAGGGACAGGGTGGAGAGACCCAGTACTTC; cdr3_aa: CAAPQGQGGETQYF
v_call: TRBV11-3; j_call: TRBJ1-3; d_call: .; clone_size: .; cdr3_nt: TGTGCCAGCAGGGAGGAGATACAGGGTCTATCCGGAAACACCATATATTTT; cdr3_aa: CASREEIQGLSGNTIYF
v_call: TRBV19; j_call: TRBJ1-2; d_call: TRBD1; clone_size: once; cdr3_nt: TGTGCCAGTAGGCAAGGGACAGGGGGTTTGAGAATCTATGGCTACACCTTC; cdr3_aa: CASRQGTGGLRIYGYTF
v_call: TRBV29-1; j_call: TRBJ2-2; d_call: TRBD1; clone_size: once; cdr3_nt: TGCAGCGCAAGGTCCGGGACAGGGAACACCGGGGAGCTGTTTTTT; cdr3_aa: CSARSGTGNTGELFF
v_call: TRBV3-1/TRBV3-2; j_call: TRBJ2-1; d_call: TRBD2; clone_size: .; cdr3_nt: TGTGCCAGCAGCCCCTGGACTAGCGGGAGGTACAATGAGCAGTTCTTC; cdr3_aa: CASSPWTSGRYNEQFF
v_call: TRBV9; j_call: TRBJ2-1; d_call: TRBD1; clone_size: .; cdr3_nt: TGTGCCAGCAGCGTGGGACAGGGATCGTACAATGAGCAGTTCTTC; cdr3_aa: CASSVGQGSYNEQFF
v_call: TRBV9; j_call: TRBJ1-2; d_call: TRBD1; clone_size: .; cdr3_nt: TGTGCCAGCAGCGATAGACAGGGAACTAACTATGGCTACACCTTC; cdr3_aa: CASSDRQGTNYGYTF
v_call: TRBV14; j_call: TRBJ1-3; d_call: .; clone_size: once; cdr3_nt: TGTGCCAGCAGCCTCGACAGGTCTGGAAACACCATATATTTT; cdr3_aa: CASSLDRSGNTIYF
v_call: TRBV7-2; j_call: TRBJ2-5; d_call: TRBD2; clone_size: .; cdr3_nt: TGTGCCAGCAGCTTTAGCGGGTCTCCATCGGGGACCCAGTACTTC; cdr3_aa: CASSFSGSPSGTQYF
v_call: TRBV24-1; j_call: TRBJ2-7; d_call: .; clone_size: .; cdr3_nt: TGTGCCACCAGTGAACAGGGTTACGAGCAGTACTTC; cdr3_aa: CATSEQGYEQYF
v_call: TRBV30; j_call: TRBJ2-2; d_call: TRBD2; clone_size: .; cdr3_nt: TGTGCCTGGACGGGGCTAGCGGGGACTAACACCGGGGAGCTGTTTTTT; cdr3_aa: CAWTGLAGTNTGELFF
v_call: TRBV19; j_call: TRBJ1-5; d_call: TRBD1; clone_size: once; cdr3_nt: TGTGCCAGTAATCCGGGACAGGGGATTCATCAGCCCCAGCATTTT; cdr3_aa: CASNPGQGIHQPQHF
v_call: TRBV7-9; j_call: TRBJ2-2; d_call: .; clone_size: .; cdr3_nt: TGTGCCAGCAGCGTAGGACAGCCGAACACCGGGGAGCTGTTTTTT; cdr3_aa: CASSVGQPNTGELFF
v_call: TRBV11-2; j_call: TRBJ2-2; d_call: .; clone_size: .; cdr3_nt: TGTGCCAGCAGCTTAGGTCAGGGGATGGCCGGGGAGCTGTTTTTT; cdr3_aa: CASSLGQGMAGELFF
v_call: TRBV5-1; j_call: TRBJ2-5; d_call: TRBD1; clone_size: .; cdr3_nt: TGCGCCAGCAGCTGGGACAGGACCGACGAGACCCAGTACTTC; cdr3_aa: CASSWDRTDETQYF
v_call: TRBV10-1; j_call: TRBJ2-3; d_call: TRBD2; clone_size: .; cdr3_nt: TGCGCCACCCTACCCATATCGACTAGCGGGGGGGAAAAATCTAGCACAGATACGCAGTATTTT; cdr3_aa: CATLPISTSGGEKSSTDTQYF
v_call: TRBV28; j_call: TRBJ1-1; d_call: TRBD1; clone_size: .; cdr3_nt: TGTGCCAGCAGTTTTATACTGGGCGGGGGAGACAGGGGGTCCACTGAAGCTTTCTTT; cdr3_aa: CASSFILGGGDRGSTEAFF
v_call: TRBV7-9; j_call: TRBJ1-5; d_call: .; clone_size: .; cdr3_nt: TGTGCCAGCAGCTTATTAGCCGATCAGCCCCAGCATTTT; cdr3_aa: CASSLLADQPQHF